This TCR beta chain was retrieved from a study of blood T cells in healthy people across ages. This CDR3 has 12 residues. V was pared by 6 bases and J by 8 bases, with 4 bases of the junction left unmatched. CDR1 and CDR2 (germline): MNHNY, SVGAGI (reference sequence). With a J-beta primer mix and a sample-barcoded 5' primer, a second PCR ran about 6 to 11 cycles. Each cDNA molecule received a tag from a template-switch adaptor that had 12 random nucleotides. One entry per CDR3 protein results from TCRdb running MiXCR on the 5' RACE reads. The sample consists of roughly 1.4 million distinct CDR3 sequences, around 59% of them appearing once.

Input material: blood. The rearrangement links TRBV6-6 to TRBJ2-3; 8 bases map to TRBD1. The sequence came from a man younger than 35 in good health. CDR3 protein: CASREGQATQYF. The CDR3 DNA follows: TGTGCCAGCAGGGAGGGACAGGCTACGCAGTATTTT.